The source of this TCR beta chain is a study of shared clonotypes between healthy human individuals. Of note for this clone: Its target is not known.

Per germline, CDR1 SEHNR and CDR2 FQNEAQ (reference sequence). The CDR3 has 15 residues. V trimming: 5 bases; J trimming: 3 bases; junction bases outside the gene matches: 7. Findings of the study overall: Despite large depth, sorted-subset datasets appeared incompletely sequenced.

Here immunoSEQ multiplex PCR was the method, and the copy in TCRdb shows in-frame clones only, minus some. The repertoire holds roughly 1,500,000 clones, with just under 99% as singletons. The sequence was collected from a man younger than 45 in good health. This chain uses TRBV7-9 with TRBJ1-3; 7 bases are shared with TRBD1. Specimen: naive CD4+ T cells sorted from blood. As to subset: CD45RA+ positively selected. The CDR3 spells CASSQPGQFGNTIYF. CDR3 DNA sequence: TGTGCCAGCAGCCAGCCGGGACAGTTTGGAAACACCATATATTTT. The variable domain in full, with the rest retrieved from reference TRBV7-9 and TRBJ1-3, is DTGVSQNPRHKITKRGQNVTFRCDPISEHNRLYWYRQTLGQGPEFLTYFQNEAQLEKSRLLSDRFSAERPKGSFSTLEIQRTEQGDSAMYLCASSQPGQFGNTIYFGEGSWLTVV.